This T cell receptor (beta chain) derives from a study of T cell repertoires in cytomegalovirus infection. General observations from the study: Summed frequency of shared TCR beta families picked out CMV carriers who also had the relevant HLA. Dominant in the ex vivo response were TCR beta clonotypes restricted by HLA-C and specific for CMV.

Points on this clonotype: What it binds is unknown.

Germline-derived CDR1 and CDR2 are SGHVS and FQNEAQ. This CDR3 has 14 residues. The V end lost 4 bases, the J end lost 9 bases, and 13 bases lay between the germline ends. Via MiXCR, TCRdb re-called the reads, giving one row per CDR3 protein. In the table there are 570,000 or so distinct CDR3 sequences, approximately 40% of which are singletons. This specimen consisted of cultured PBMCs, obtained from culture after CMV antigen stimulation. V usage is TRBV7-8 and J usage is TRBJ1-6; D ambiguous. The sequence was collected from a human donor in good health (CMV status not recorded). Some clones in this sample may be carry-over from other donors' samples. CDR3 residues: CASSSQSLGSPLHF. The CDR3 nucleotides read TGTGCCAGCAGCTCTCAATCCCTGGGTTCACCCCTCCACTTT.